This entry lists 29 T cell receptor beta chains sequenced from one sample in a study of T cell responses to AZD1222 COVID-19 vaccine (dated by TCRdb to the early 2020s). Reading the label with the study, this specimen's time point is: baseline before first vaccination. The intended sense of this specimen's treatment or condition label: meningococcal conjugate vaccine given as trial control. The library was generated by the immunoSEQ multiplex PCR assay. The table was pulled from immuneACCESS by TCRdb, which kept in-frame rearrangements only. Such tables lose some clones; where checked, under half of the loss comes from unresolved V genes, and the rest has no known cause. This sample holds 80,000 to 90,000 clones; around nine tenths were observed only once. Approximately 5.2% of the sample is held by the ten biggest clonotypes. The material sequenced was peripheral blood, taken on day 0 of MenACWY control vaccination. The receptors shown here come from an adult in good health.

V is TRBV6-5 and J is TRBJ1-3, with 7 nucleotides matching TRBD1. The V gene's germline CDR1 is MNHEY and CDR2 SVGAGI. There are 15 residues in the CDR3. J was trimmed by 2 bases and V by 5 bases; bases with no gene match: 6. In DNA, the CDR3 is TGTGCCAGCAGTCCCGACAGGGAAGCTGGAAACACCATATATTTT. Translation: CASSPDREAGNTIYF.

The chain combines TRBV6-5 with TRBJ1-4; possibly TRBD1 for D (5 bases). Germline V lookup: CDR1 MNHEY, CDR2 SVGAGI. The CDR3 is 14 residues long. Trimming shortened V by 5 bases and J by 8 bases, and 15 bases separated the two germline ends. The CDR3 bases are TGTGCCAGCAGTCCCCCGGGGGGTCAGGAAAAACTGTTTTTT. Translated: CASSPPGGQEKLFF.

The CDR3 coding sequence is TGTGCCAGCACCAACGGGGGCTACACTGAAGCTTTCTTT. This sequence encodes CASTNGGYTEAFF. The rearrangement uses TRBV5-5 and TRBJ1-1; tentative D call: TRBD1 (6 bases). This CDR3 spans 13 amino acids. The germline V gene encodes CDR1 SGHKS and CDR2 YYEKEE (reference sequence). The ends were cut back, 6 bases at V and 3 bases at J, with 12 bases in the middle.

The CDR3 protein is CASSIGLAGETQYF. For the CDR3, the DNA is TGTGCCAGCAGCATCGGACTAGCGGGAGAGACCCAGTACTTC. The gene calls are TRBV7-9 and TRBJ2-5; 11 positions agree with TRBD2. Per the germline V gene, CDR1 is SEHNR and CDR2 is FQNEAQ (reference sequence). Unmatched junction bases numbered 3, after V lost 5 bases and J lost 4 bases. The CDR3 length is 14 residues.

The genes are TRBV10-3 and TRBJ1-5; perhaps TRBD1 as D (6 bases). The germline gives CDR1 ENHRY, CDR2 SYGVKD. The V end lost 4 bases, the J end lost 0 bases, and 22 bases lay between the germline ends. The CDR3 extends over 19 amino acids. The CDR3 region has the DNA TGTGCCATCAGTGCTACTCCGACAGGAGCCCGCGATAGCAATCAGCCCCAGCATTTT. Encoded protein: CAISATPTGARDSNQPQHF.

CDR3 nucleotides: TGTGCCAGCAGCCCAAGACAGGGGGCCTACAATGAGCAGTTCTTC. This gives the protein CASSPRQGAYNEQFF. The V call is TRBV11-3, the J call TRBJ2-1, with 9 bases identical to TRBD1. V was clipped by 5 bases and J by 2 bases; unmatched bases: 4. CDR1 SGHNT and CDR2 YENEEA come from the germline V gene. The CDR3 is 15 residues long.

The rearrangement links TRBV10-3 to TRBJ1-1, with 10 positions matching TRBD1. Germline CDR1 is ENHRY and CDR2 is SYGVKD. This CDR3 is built from 14 residues. V lost 9 bases and J lost 1; bases outside the gene matches: 5. The DNA of the CDR3 is TGTGCCATTAGACAGGGGGCGACGAACACTGAAGCTTTCTTT. It translates to CAIRQGATNTEAFF.

This rearrangement joins TRBV28 to TRBJ1-1; unclear D gene. The CDR3 totals 14 residues. Germline V lookup: CDR1 MDHEN, CDR2 SYDVKM. Trimming cost V 5 bases and J 1 base, with 11 bases left between them. The CDR3 sequence: CASSLLSQNTEAFF. CDR3 sequence (DNA): TGTGCCAGCAGTCTACTCAGTCAGAACACTGAAGCTTTCTTT.

As DNA, the CDR3 is TGTGCCAGCAGCTCCGCCCCGGGACAGGGGATGTTCTACACCTTC. This gives the protein CASSSAPGQGMFYTF. The V gene is TRBV7-9, the J gene TRBJ1-2, with 10 positions matching TRBD1. CDR3 size: 15 residues. The J segment lost 10 bases and the V segment lost 4 bases, leaving 12 bases of the junction unmatched. Germline V gene data show CDR1 as SEHNR and CDR2 as FQNEAQ (reference sequence).

The rearrangement joins TRBV29-1 to TRBJ2-5, with TRBD1 matching 11 bases. Germline assignment: CDR1 SQVTM and CDR2 ANQGSEA. Germline trimming cut 7 bases from V and 3 bases from J; bases unmatched to any gene: 4. There are 13 residues in the CDR3. DNA for the CDR3: TGCAGCGGGGGACAGGGGGGTAAAGAGACCCAGTACTTC. Protein sequence: CSGGQGGKETQYF.

The V and J genes are TRBV29-1 and TRBJ2-7; TRBD2 matches at 7 bases. CDR1 SQVTM and CDR2 ANQGSEA come from the germline V gene. The V segment lost 0 bases and the J segment 6 bases; nucleotides outside the gene matches: 5. The CDR3 sequence is 13 residues long. In DNA form, the CDR3 reads TGCAGCGTTGAAGAGCGGGAGATAGGCGAGCAGTACTTC. Translation: CSVEEREIGEQYF.

The chain couples TRBV7-9 to TRBJ2-7; TRBD2 aligns across 10 bases. Trimming at V came to 5 bases and at J to 0 bases, leaving 4 bases not matched to a gene. The CDR3 totals 15 residues. From germline, CDR1 is SEHNR and CDR2 FQNEAQ (reference sequence). The chain's CDR3 is CASSPTSGVSYEQYF. The CDR3 nucleotides read TGTGCCAGCAGCCCTACTAGCGGGGTCTCCTACGAGCAGTACTTC.

The chain joins TRBV11-2 to TRBJ2-3, with D perhaps TRBD2 (6 bases). Trimming took 0 bases from V and 3 from J, leaving 19 bases between them. The CDR3 has 18 residues. Germline assignment: CDR1 SGHAT and CDR2 FQNNGV. CDR3 residues: CASSLEAYAGGLTDTQYF. Written as DNA, the CDR3 is TGTGCCAGCAGCTTAGAGGCCTACGCCGGGGGACTGACAGATACGCAGTATTTT.

V is TRBV27 and J is TRBJ1-6, with D hard to call. The germline gives CDR1 MNHEY, CDR2 SMNVEV (reference sequence). V lost 2 bases to trimming and J lost 6 bases, with 5 bases between them. The CDR3 runs to 13 residues. The CDR3 DNA sequence: TGTGCCAGCAGTTTACAGAGTAATTCACCCCTCCACTTT. It yields the protein CASSLQSNSPLHF.

As concerns this clone: At one end, the junction sequence differs from germline, possibly due to a read error. The rearrangement joins TRBV11-1 to TRBJ2-1; 9 bases map to TRBD2. This CDR3 spans 16 amino acids. From germline, CDR1 is SGHAT and CDR2 FQDESV (reference sequence). CDR3 sequence: CASTLGLTSGTNEQFF. In nucleotides, the CDR3 is TGTGCCAGCACCTTAGGTTTGACTAGCGGCACCAATGAGCAGTTCTTC.

The chain joins TRBV6-2 or TRBV6-3 to TRBJ1-1; TRBD1 might be the D (6 bases). The CDR3 loop spans 12 amino acids. Between the trimmed V and J ends, which lost 6 bases and 9 bases, there was a span of 14 bases. The germline V gene has CDR1 MNHEY and CDR2 SVGEGT. CDR3 sequence (DNA): TGTGCCAGCAGCAGGGACATCCGGCAAGCTTTCTTT. Encoded protein: CASSRDIRQAFF.

V and J are TRBV19 and TRBJ1-1; 7 nucleotides line up with TRBD1. Germline lookup yields CDR1 LNHDA and CDR2 SQIVND (reference sequence). V was pared by 1 base and J by 6 bases, with 11 bases of the junction left unmatched. The CDR3 totals 16 residues. DNA for the CDR3: TGTGCCAGTAGTATAGCCCAGGCAGGGGGATTCGCTGAAGCTTTCTTT. Residues: CASSIAQAGGFAEAFF.

As to this clone: A read error may produce the germline difference seen at one junction end. The V and J genes are TRBV20-1 and TRBJ1-1; 7 nucleotides match TRBD1. The germline gives CDR1 DFQATT, CDR2 SNEGSKA (reference sequence). The CDR3 covers 9 residues. The CDR3, as DNA: TGCAGTGCTTGGGACAGAGGGGGCTTT. It yields the protein CSAWDRGGF.

The genes are TRBV5-8 and TRBJ1-4, with D uncertain. The V end was cut by 4 bases, the J end by 8 bases, with 12 bases between. CDR3 length: 13 residues. Looked up from germline, CDR1 is SGHTS and CDR2 is YDEGEE. The DNA for the CDR3 is TGTGCCAGCAGCCTATATTATGGAGAAAAACTGTTTTTT. Encoded protein: CASSLYYGEKLFF.

The chain has TRBV12-3 or TRBV12-4 and TRBJ1-6; D is ambiguous. This CDR3 is built from 13 residues. V was cut by 3 bases and J by 6 bases, with 6 bases left in between. DNA of the CDR3: TGTGCCAGCAGTTTGGGATCTAATTCACCCCTCCACTTT. This gives the protein CASSLGSNSPLHF.

The chain combines TRBV10-3 with TRBJ1-6, with 7 nucleotides matching TRBD1. Germline V gene lookup returns CDR1 ENHRY and CDR2 SYGVKD. The CDR3 length is 15 residues. V trimming: 0 bases; J trimming: 8 bases; junction bases outside the gene matches: 4. In nucleotides, the CDR3 is TGTGCCATCAGTGAGTCAGGGGGCCGGGATTCACCCCTCCACTTT. Its protein is CAISESGGRDSPLHF.

The chain has TRBV3-1 (or the pseudogene TRBV3-2) and TRBJ2-7, with 8 bases lining up with TRBD2. V trimming: 1 base; J trimming: 1 base; junction bases outside the gene matches: 0. This CDR3 spans 14 amino acids. Germline-derived CDR1 and CDR2 are LGHDT and YNNKEL (reference sequence). Written as DNA, the CDR3 is TGTGCCAGCAGCCAAGCTAGCGGGTCCTACGAGCAGTACTTC. This translates into CASSQASGSYEQYF.

This rearrangement joins TRBV6-5 to TRBJ2-7; D is ambiguous. With 5 bases removed from V and 0 bases from J, the gap between germline ends came to 11 bases. Germline values: CDR1 MNHEY, CDR2 SVGAGI. The CDR3 contains 14 residues. CDR3 loop: CASSNLQPSYEQYF. In DNA, the CDR3 is TGTGCCAGCAGTAATCTTCAACCCTCCTACGAGCAGTACTTC.

This chain links TRBV12-3 or TRBV12-4 with TRBJ1-1; no clear D gene. CDR3 length: 13 residues. The germline V and J ends were trimmed by 2 bases and 9 bases, with 13 bases remaining between them. The CDR3 coding sequence is TGTGCCAGCAGTTTAATAGCTCCTTTTAAAGCTTTCTTT. Residues: CASSLIAPFKAFF.

This sequence joins TRBV6-2 or TRBV6-3 and TRBJ2-7; weak D call: TRBD2 (5 bases). V was clipped by 2 bases and J by 3 bases, with 14 bases between them. The CDR3 consists of 15 residues. Germline loops: CDR1 MNHEY, CDR2 SVGEGT. The CDR3 coding sequence is TGTGCCAGCAGTTACGGGCCTAGCAGATTCTACGAGCAGTACTTC. Its translation: CASSYGPSRFYEQYF.

The chain employs TRBV20-1 and TRBJ1-2, with 8 bases aligning to TRBD1. V trimming: 3 bases; J trimming: 6 bases; junction bases outside the gene matches: 6. CDR1 is DFQATT and CDR2 is SNEGSKA in the germline V gene (reference sequence). CDR3 size: 13 residues. In nucleotides, the CDR3 is TGCAGTGCTAGTCCAGGGGGCGCACATGGCTACACCTTC. Translated, it gives CSASPGGAHGYTF.

The chain couples TRBV5-4 to TRBJ2-1; 10 nucleotides agree with TRBD2. J gave up 6 bases and V 4 bases, and 7 bases lay outside the gene matches. This CDR3 region has 15 residues. CDR1 and CDR2 from the germline V gene are SGHNT and YYREEE (reference sequence). This chain's CDR3 is CASSRTSGESNEQFF. In DNA form, the CDR3 reads TGTGCCAGCAGCCGTACTAGCGGGGAGTCCAATGAGCAGTTCTTC. The full variable domain, in which reference TRBV5-4 and TRBJ2-1 provide the parts outside the CDR3, is ETGVTQSPTHLIKTRGQQVTLRCSSQSGHNTVSWYQQALGQGPQFIFQYYREEENGRGNFPPRFSGLQFPNYSSELNVNALELDDSALYLCASSRTSGESNEQFFGPGTRLTVL.

The CDR3 sequence is CAISDPGLYGYTF. The DNA of the CDR3 is TGTGCCATCAGTGATCCGGGTCTCTATGGCTACACCTTC. The gene calls are TRBV10-3 and TRBJ1-2, with no clear D. Germline CDR1 reads ENHRY; CDR2 reads SYGVKD. The CDR3 runs 13 residues. Trimming cost V 3 bases and J 4 bases, with 9 bases left between them.

This clone was seen just once. The gene calls are TRBV18 and TRBJ1-5; D gene unclear. This CDR3 is 16 amino acids long. V was trimmed by 6 bases and J by 0 bases, leaving 15 bases between them. In germline, CDR1 is KGHSH, CDR2 LQKENI. CDR3 amino acids: CASSNMAGNSNQPQHF. The DNA of the CDR3 is TGTGCCAGCTCTAATATGGCTGGGAATAGCAATCAGCCCCAGCATTTT.